Below are 26 T cell receptor beta chains sequenced from a single sample in a study of shared clonotypes between healthy human individuals. Sequenced by immunoSEQ multiplex PCR; TCRdb stores in-frame clones only, minus some. The table lists 2 million to 2.5 million clones, approximately 95% of them singletons, with 0.39% in the top ten. The sequenced material came from naive CD4+ T cells from PBMCs. The subset was: CD45RA+ positively selected. The receptors were sampled from a man between 18 and 29 years old in good health. Some clones in this sample may be carry-over from other donors' samples.

This clone was detected only once. This chain uses TRBV18 with TRBJ2-1; 12 bases agree with TRBD2. After removal of 2 bases from V and 1 base from J, the junction contained 6 bases not matched to a gene. The CDR3 consists of 18 residues. Per the germline V gene, CDR1 is KGHSH and CDR2 is LQKENI. CDR3 DNA: TGTGCCAGCTCACCAGAGACTAGCGGGAGTAGGTCCTACAATGAGCAGTTCTTC. Protein: CASSPETSGSRSYNEQFF.

To note about this clone: This sample includes further DNA sequences coding for the same CDR3. The V gene is TRBV6-5, the J gene TRBJ1-2, with 10 bases matching TRBD1. J was trimmed by 4 bases and V by 2 bases; bases with no gene match: 4. Germline CDR1 is MNHEY and CDR2 is SVGAGI. This CDR3 contains 15 residues. The CDR3 is CASSYRDRGSYGYTF. The CDR3 nucleotides are TGTGCCAGCAGTTACCGGGACAGGGGAAGCTATGGCTACACCTTC.

CDR3 sequence reads: CASSPSGASTDTQYF. The CDR3, as DNA: TGCGCCAGCAGCCCATCAGGGGCTAGCACAGATACGCAGTATTTT. V gene TRBV4-3 combines with J gene TRBJ2-3, with a tentative D call TRBD1 (6 bases). The ends were cut back, 4 bases at V and 0 bases at J, with 11 bases in the middle. The CDR3 sequence is 15 residues long. CDR1 is LGHNA, CDR2 YSLEER, per germline.

V usage is TRBV5-5 and J usage is TRBJ2-7; D is unclear. V was pared by 1 base and J by 0 bases, with 8 bases between. Germline V CDR1 and CDR2: SGHKS, YYEKEE (reference sequence). The CDR3 totals 14 residues. CDR3 amino acids: CASSLLVDSYEQYF. In DNA, the CDR3 is TGTGCCAGCAGCTTGCTCGTTGACTCCTACGAGCAGTACTTC. Variable domain in full (rest from reference TRBV5-5 and TRBJ2-7): DAGVTQSPTHLIKTRGQQVTLRCSPISGHKSVSWYQQVLGQGPQFIFQYYEKEERGRGNFPDRFSARQFPNYSSELNVNALLLGDSALYLCASSLLVDSYEQYFGPGTRLTVT.

The genes are TRBV28 and TRBJ2-6; TRBD1 is a possible D gene (6 bases). Germline V CDR1 and CDR2: MDHEN, SYDVKM. V shed 8 bases and J shed 0 bases, with 14 bases lying between them. The length of the CDR3 is 16 residues. CDR3 coding DNA: TGTGCCAGCGGGGGCAGTACATTCTCTGGGGCCAACGTCCTGACTTTC. Its protein product is CASGGSTFSGANVLTF.

The rearrangement uses TRBV5-6 and TRBJ2-1; 9 bases match TRBD2. V lost 4 bases and J lost 5; bases outside the gene matches: 7. This CDR3 contains 15 residues. In germline, CDR1 is SGHDT, CDR2 YYEEEE. The CDR3 spells CASSRTGTSHNEQFF. The CDR3 DNA is TGTGCCAGCAGCCGAACCGGGACTAGCCACAATGAGCAGTTCTTC.

The CDR3 sequence is CASSKPGLGNIQYF. Written as DNA, the CDR3 is TGTGCCAGTAGCAAGCCGGGATTAGGAAACATTCAGTACTTC. This chain links TRBV19 with TRBJ2-4, with D possibly TRBD2 on 5 matching bases. The length of the CDR3 is 14 residues. Trimming cost V 6 bases and J 6 bases, with 15 bases left between them. In germline, CDR1 is LNHDA, CDR2 SQIVND (reference sequence).

A single count supports this clone. This chain connects TRBV7-2 to TRBJ2-2; D remains unclear. The ends were cut back, 5 bases at V and 6 bases at J, with 10 bases in the middle. This CDR3 region has 13 residues. Per germline, CDR1 SGHTA and CDR2 FQGNSA. In DNA form, the CDR3 reads TGTGCCAGCAGCCCATGGGTGGCCGGGGAGCTGTTTTTT. Translated, it gives CASSPWVAGELFF.

This rearrangement joins TRBV18 to TRBJ1-1; 11 positions agree with TRBD1. The CDR3 is 15 residues long. Germline-derived CDR1 and CDR2 are KGHSH and LQKENI. V dropped 4 bases and J dropped 11; count of bases not matched to a gene: 12. The CDR3 loop is CASSRPGTGGVQAFF. DNA of the CDR3: TGTGCCAGCTCACGACCCGGGACAGGGGGAGTTCAGGCTTTCTTT.

V and J are TRBV5-6 and TRBJ2-7; 7 bases match TRBD1. The trim removed 4 bases at V and 5 bases at J, leaving 9 bases unmatched. The CDR3 runs to 14 residues. The germline CDR1 and CDR2 sequences are SGHDT and YYEEEE. CDR3 loop: CASSAPGQHHEQYF. The CDR3 bases are TGTGCCAGCAGCGCCCCGGGACAGCACCACGAGCAGTACTTC.

The CDR3 loop is CASSLPGTGGFDEQFF. The DNA of the CDR3 is TGCGCCAGCAGTCTTCCCGGGACAGGGGGATTCGATGAGCAGTTCTTC. The V call is TRBV5-1, the J call TRBJ2-1, with 11 bases aligning to TRBD1. CDR1 and CDR2 (germline): SGHRS, YFSETQ. V trimming: 5 bases; J trimming: 8 bases; junction bases outside the gene matches: 12. The CDR3 runs to 16 residues.

V usage is TRBV28 and J usage is TRBJ2-1; D may be TRBD2 (6 bases). Trimming pared 5 bases from V and 1 base from J, leaving 15 bases between. The CDR3 contains 16 residues. Germline V gene data show CDR1 as MDHEN and CDR2 as SYDVKM. The CDR3 reads CASSTQRALSYNEQFF. CDR3 nucleotide sequence: TGTGCCAGCAGTACCCAGCGGGCCCTGTCCTACAATGAGCAGTTCTTC.

This chain joins TRBV2 and TRBJ2-2; tentative D call: TRBD2 (6 bases). CDR3 size: 15 residues. With 3 bases removed from V and 4 bases from J, the gap between germline ends came to 12 bases. Germline-derived CDR1 and CDR2 are SNHLY and FYNNEI. The CDR3 nucleotides read TGTGCCAGCAGTGACGGGGGAGCGGGCACCGGGGAGCTGTTTTTT. It is translated as CASSDGGAGTGELFF.

Of note for this clone: This CDR3 is also generated by other DNA sequences in the sample. The CDR3 DNA reads TGCGCCAGCAGCTCGGGGGGTTCCCAAGAGACCCAGTACTTC. This codes for CASSSGGSQETQYF. This chain links TRBV5-1 with TRBJ2-5; 7 nucleotides agree with TRBD2. The V gene's germline CDR1 is SGHRS and CDR2 YFSETQ. The CDR3 consists of 14 residues. J lost 1 base, V lost 3 bases, and 3 bases had no gene match.

This clone was detected a few times. This specimen includes other DNA sequences encoding the same CDR3. The rearrangement uses TRBV7-9 and TRBJ1-1; D uncertain. The CDR3 sequence is 13 residues long. V gave up 1 base and J gave up 1 base, with 4 bases separating them. Germline CDR1 is SEHNR and CDR2 is FQNEAQ (reference sequence). The CDR3 nucleotides read TGTGCCAGCAGCTTAGGGGCGAACACTGAAGCTTTCTTT. Encoded protein: CASSLGANTEAFF.

To note about this clone: Additional DNA sequences in this sample encode the identical CDR3. The chain links TRBV5-4 to TRBJ2-1; perhaps TRBD2 as D (6 bases). Germline-derived CDR1 and CDR2 are SGHNT and YYREEE (reference sequence). V was shortened by 0 bases and J by 1 base, with 8 bases between the two germline ends. The CDR3 spans 15 residues. CDR3 coding DNA: TGTGCCAGCAGCTTGGGCGGGATTTCCTACAATGAGCAGTTCTTC. This sequence encodes CASSLGGISYNEQFF.

The rearrangement joins TRBV5-4 to TRBJ2-5; D could derive from TRBD1 or TRBD2 (5 bases each). This CDR3 has 12 residues. Germline V gene sequence: CDR1 SGHNT, CDR2 YYREEE (reference sequence). Trimming took off 4 bases at V and 7 bases at J, with 11 bases between the two ends. In DNA form, the CDR3 reads TGTGCCAGCAGCCACCCTGGGGGGACCCAGTACTTC. Protein sequence: CASSHPGGTQYF. Full variable domain (rest looked up from reference TRBV5-4 and TRBJ2-5): ETGVTQSPTHLIKTRGQQVTLRCSSQSGHNTVSWYQQALGQGPQFIFQYYREEENGRGNFPPRFSGLQFPNYSSELNVNALELDDSALYLCASSHPGGTQYFGPGTRLLVL.

The chain employs TRBV13 and TRBJ2-7; the D gene is possibly TRBD1 (5 bases). V shed 8 bases and J shed 0 bases, with 17 bases lying between them. Germline V lookup: CDR1 PRHDT, CDR2 FYEKMQ (reference sequence). The CDR3 covers 15 residues. DNA of the CDR3: TGTGCCAGCCGCGTGAAAGACAGCCCCTCCTACGAGCAGTACTTC. This sequence encodes CASRVKDSPSYEQYF.

A remark on this clone: At one boundary the junction diverges from the germline segment, which might be a read error. The gene calls are TRBV7-6 and TRBJ1-5; D is possibly TRBD1 (5 bases). The length of the CDR3 is 13 residues. CDR1 and CDR2 from the germline V gene are SGHVS and FNYEAQ. The CDR3 DNA is TGTGCCAGCAGCCCCAGCGGGGCTCAGACCCAGCATTTT. This translates into CASSPSGAQTQHF.

The rearrangement links TRBV2 to TRBJ1-2; D is perhaps TRBD1 (6 bases). Trimming took off 6 bases at V and 7 bases at J, with 21 bases between the two ends. Germline CDR1 reads SNHLY; CDR2 reads FYNNEI. This CDR3 comprises 15 residues. This CDR3 reads CASSTTRETGPGYTF. CDR3 bases: TGTGCCAGCAGCACCACGCGAGAGACAGGCCCTGGCTACACCTTC.

This clone showed up just once. The rearrangement links TRBV7-9 to TRBJ1-2; 9 positions agree with TRBD1. The V gene end was trimmed by 4 bases and the J gene end by 4 bases; junction bases not matched to a gene: 13. Germline V gives CDR1 SEHNR, CDR2 FQNEAQ (reference sequence). The CDR3 is 17 amino acids. CDR3 DNA: TGTGCCAGCAGCTCCGGGCGGGGGGACAGGGAATCCTATGGCTACACCTTC. Amino acid sequence: CASSSGRGDRESYGYTF. Full variable domain (missing parts from reference TRBV7-9 and TRBJ1-2): DTGVSQNPRHKITKRGQNVTFRCDPISEHNRLYWYRQTLGQGPEFLTYFQNEAQLEKSRLLSDRFSAERPKGSFSTLEIQRTEQGDSAMYLCASSSGRGDRESYGYTFGSGTRLTVV.

V is TRBV7-9 and J is TRBJ1-3, with no clear D. In germline, CDR1 is SEHNR, CDR2 FQNEAQ (reference sequence). Trimming left V 6 bases short and J 1 base short, with 10 bases between. There are 14 residues in the CDR3. CDR3: CASSLDISGNTIYF. CDR3 coding DNA: TGTGCCAGCAGTCTTGACATATCTGGAAACACCATATATTTT.

The J gene is TRBJ2-2, the V gene TRBV5-5; no clear D. CDR1 is SGHKS, CDR2 YYEKEE, per germline (reference sequence). This CDR3 has 15 residues. Trimming shortened V by 0 bases and J by 0 bases, and 6 bases separated the two germline ends. This CDR3 is CASSLAGPNTGELFF. CDR3 nucleotides: TGTGCCAGCAGCTTGGCCGGCCCGAACACCGGGGAGCTGTTTTTT.

This chain connects TRBV11-2 to TRBJ2-7, with 11 bases matching TRBD1. The germline V gene has CDR1 SGHAT and CDR2 FQNNGV. Trimming removed 5 bases from V and 4 bases from J; junction bases left unmatched: 7. This CDR3 contains 15 residues. For the CDR3, the DNA is TGTGCCAGCAGCCCAGGGGACAGGGGGTGGTACGAGCAGTACTTC. As protein: CASSPGDRGWYEQYF.

This clone was observed once. V and J are TRBV6-1 and TRBJ2-1; 7 bases agree with TRBD2. Losses at the gene ends were 4 bases for V and 8 bases for J; bases not matched to a gene: 11. The germline CDR1 and CDR2 sequences are MNHNS and SASEGT. This CDR3 has 15 residues. The CDR3 protein is CASSAGTISWDEQFF. The CDR3 region has the DNA TGTGCCAGCAGTGCCGGGACTATTTCATGGGATGAGCAGTTCTTC.

The V and J genes are TRBV7-9 and TRBJ1-5; D is perhaps TRBD1 (5 bases). This CDR3 is built from 18 residues. The germline V gene encodes CDR1 SEHNR and CDR2 FQNEAQ (reference sequence). V was pared by 3 bases and J by 1 base, with 19 bases between. CDR3 region: CASSFTGTPLTSNQPQHF. CDR3 nucleotide sequence: TGTGCCAGCAGCTTTACCGGGACTCCCTTAACAAGCAATCAGCCCCAGCATTTT.